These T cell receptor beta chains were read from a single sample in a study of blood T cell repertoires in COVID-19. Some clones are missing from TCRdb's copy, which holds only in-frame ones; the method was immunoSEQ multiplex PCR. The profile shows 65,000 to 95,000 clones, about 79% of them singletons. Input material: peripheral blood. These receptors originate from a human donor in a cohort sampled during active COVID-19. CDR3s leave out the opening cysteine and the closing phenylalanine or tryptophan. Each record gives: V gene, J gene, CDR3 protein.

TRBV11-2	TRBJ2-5	ASSLTSGLRGQETQY
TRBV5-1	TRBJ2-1	ASSWGQDNEQF
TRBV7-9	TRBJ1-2	ASTTNQGAYGYT
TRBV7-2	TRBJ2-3	ASSSLAGAGDTQY
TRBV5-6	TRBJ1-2	ASSPQGAVYGYT
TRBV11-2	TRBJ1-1	ASSLAGQGQGHTEAF
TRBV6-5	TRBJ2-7	ASSWGQAYEQY
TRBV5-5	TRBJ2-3	ASSRAGTGHYTDTQY
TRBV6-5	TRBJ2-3	ASSPGYWRDTQY
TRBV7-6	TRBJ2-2	ASSLGVGGTGELF
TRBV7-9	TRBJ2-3	ASSLGASGPDTQY
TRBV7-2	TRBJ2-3	ASSRPTSGRSTDTQY
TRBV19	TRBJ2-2	ASSDYRGLAGKKNTGELF
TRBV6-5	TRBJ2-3	ASSETSGGADTQY
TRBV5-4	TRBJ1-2	ASSLDRAQGYT
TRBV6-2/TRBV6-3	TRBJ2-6	ASSYPYGGTVNSGANVLT
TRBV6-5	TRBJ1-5	ASSYTGPNQPQH